The text below deals with one T cell receptor (beta chain). Which antigen it targets is not known. The input lacks base qualities; no much larger clone sits a single base away. The library was produced with PCR. Sequencing was performed on an Illumina HiSeq 4000. Bulk TCR libraries were made following a previously described method, with the TCR primers given in Table S5. Total RNA was purified with the Qiagen AllPrep DNA/RNA kit. Reads from multiple sequencing runs of the same library were pooled before analysis. In the source study's methods: Reads were retained only if the reads had an exact TCR constant sequence, and the retained reads were trimmed to 150 nt and grouped according to their 12-nt molecular barcodes. Within each barcode group, reads were sub-clustered at a 15% Levenshtein threshold, and quality-weighted consensus sequences were built per RNA molecule. Non-functional sequences were filtered out, along with any lower-count sequence sitting one edit away from another sequence. On the basis of fitting two negative binomial distributions, barcode sub-clusters with fewer than 20% of the maximum read count were discarded. TCRdb cleaned the public reads at Q25 with fastp, built clones with MiXCR and kept in-frame beta chains. One record per CDR3 amino acid sequence lists the most common genes and DNA. TCRdb assigned the V and J calls; the authors' analysis was not used. The sample table holds about half a million distinct CDR3 sequences, of which 20% to 25% were seen once. The ten biggest clones cover about 0.84% of the sample.

This sample stems from a study of molecular identifiers for immune sequencing clone quantification (dated by TCRdb to 2017 to 2018). Turning to the overall study: For a replicate experiment, the RNA from either around 20,000 or 99,000 naive CD8 T cells was divided into five aliquots, and four of those aliquots went on to sequencing. The study was a methods study using CD8 T cells to benchmark molecular-identifier clustering-based TCR repertoire sequencing (MIDCIRS) and TCR RNA copy counting.

Libraries of naive CD8 T cells were generated from about 21,000 to 970,000 sorted cells, with 10%, 30% or 50% of the purified RNA used. Naive CD8 T cells were FACS-sorted as CD8+CD4-CCR7+CD45RA+ on a BD FACSAria II into RLT Plus buffer. Detection sensitivity was tested by spiking Jurkat RNA equal to roughly ten TCR copies' worth into samples containing 20,000-1,000,000 naive CD8 T cells. Enrichment of CD8 T cells was done with RosetteSep CD8+ T Cell Enrichment Cocktail plus Ficoll-Paque, and ACK red cell lysis came afterward. Beyond this particular receptor, the publication reports: When barcode sub-clustering was omitted, TCR diversity was inflated by chimeric consensus sequences, with chimeras reaching as high as 47%. In CMV-specific effector cells, over 97% of molecules were held by clones above 20 RNA copies, whereas under 1% of molecules were held by such clones in naive cells. About 2.9 recovered TCR RNA copies per cell were obtained by modeling, versus about 10 by digital PCR, implying a capture efficiency of approximately 27%. The naive libraries included spiked-in Jurkat TCR RNA (fewer than 11 copies' worth), and this Jurkat TCR RNA is not part of the donor repertoire. Spiked-in Jurkat TCR RNA equivalent to a single cell was reported to be detectable even among one million naive CD8 T cells. Identical TCR molecules sharing a barcode could cause highly expanded clone sizes to be underestimated.

Per the germline V gene (reference sequence), MNHEY is the CDR1 and SMNVEV is the CDR2. V gives up 3 bases and J gives up 3 bases, and the segment between their germline ends measures 12 bases. Counted from cysteine to phenylalanine, this CDR3 has 14 amino acids. Left in the record is the CDR3 DNA by itself, 42 bases read in frame from the first base. This sequence was found in a human donor in good health. Some libraries in this study had Jurkat cell RNA spiked in. The source material was naive CD8+ T cells from blood, with Jurkat cell RNA spiked in. Taken with the paper, the label for cell subset or site translates to: FACS-sorted CD8+CD4-CCR7+CD45RA+ naive T cells. The chain is assembled from TRBV27 and TRBJ2-7, and perhaps TRBD2 as D gene, on 5 matching bases. At the DNA level, the sequence is TGTGCCAGCAGTTTTGGGCCAAGCGGCTACGAGCAGTACTTC. The resulting protein is CASSFGPSGYEQYF.